One and the same sample provided the 30 T cell receptor beta chains below, sequenced in a study of T cell responses to AZD1222 COVID-19 vaccine. Libraries were prepared by immunoSEQ multiplex PCR; TCRdb keeps only in-frame clonotypes and omits some of them. The sample lists around 78,000 clones, 88% occurring once. Here the sequenced sample was peripheral blood, taken on day 0 of MenACWY control vaccination. Receptors originate from an adult in good health.

V is TRBV28 and J is TRBJ2-7; D ambiguous. The CDR3 has 11 amino acids. Germline V lookup: CDR1 MDHEN, CDR2 SYDVKM. Trimming removed 2 bases at V and 5 bases at J, with 4 bases between. CDR3 loop: CASSLLHEQYF. In DNA form, the CDR3 reads TGTGCCAGCAGTTTACTTCACGAGCAGTACTTC.

The rearrangement joins TRBV6-5 to TRBJ1-2; D is unresolved. V lost 5 bases and J lost 7, with 17 bases in between. The CDR3 loop spans 14 amino acids. Looked up from germline, CDR1 is MNHEY and CDR2 is SVGAGI. CDR3 in amino acids: CASSNGLSSGGYTF. In nucleotides, the CDR3 is TGTGCCAGCAGTAACGGACTCTCCTCGGGTGGCTACACCTTC.

This chain links TRBV7-2 with TRBJ2-5; D is undetermined. The CDR3 runs 15 residues. Germline V gives CDR1 SGHTA, CDR2 FQGNSA. Deletions cut 2 bases from V and 2 bases from J, with 12 bases between. The CDR3 region is CASSLWEGGQETQYF. CDR3 sequence (DNA): TGTGCCAGCAGCTTATGGGAAGGTGGGCAAGAGACCCAGTACTTC. The full variable domain, rest sourced from reference TRBV7-2 and TRBJ2-5, is GAGVSQSPSNKVTEKGKDVELRCDPISGHTALYWYRQSLGQGLEFLIYFQGNSAPDKSGLPSDRFSAERTGGSVSTLTIQRTQQEDSAVYLCASSLWEGGQETQYFGPGTRLLVL.

CDR3 sequence reads: CASTFGGGETQYF. CDR3 coding DNA: TGCGCCAGCACCTTTGGTGGAGGAGAGACCCAGTACTTC. This chain connects TRBV5-1 to TRBJ2-5; the D gene is possibly TRBD2 (5 bases). The CDR3 runs 13 residues. Germline CDR1 reads SGHRS; CDR2 reads YFSETQ. V gave up 6 bases and J gave up 4 bases, with 13 bases separating them.

The V and J genes are TRBV7-9 and TRBJ2-5; D might be TRBD2 (6 bases). Germline V gene lookup returns CDR1 SEHNR and CDR2 FQNEAQ (reference sequence). The CDR3 spans 14 residues. Trimming took 5 bases from V and 9 from J, leaving 19 bases between them. The CDR3: CASSLLFPSGAQYF. DNA for the CDR3: TGTGCCAGCAGCCTCCTTTTCCCGTCGGGGGCCCAGTACTTC.

The genes are TRBV1 and TRBJ2-7. TRBV1 is recorded as a pseudogene. This CDR3 region has 14 residues. The DNA of the CDR3 is TGCACCAGCAGCCAAGAAGGTCTACTCTACGAGCAGTACTTC. As protein: CTSSQEGLLYEQYF.

The J gene is TRBJ1-1, the V gene TRBV3-1 (or the pseudogene TRBV3-2), with D hard to call. With 0 bases removed from V and 7 bases from J, the gap between germline ends came to 6 bases. The CDR3 runs 12 residues. Looked up from germline, CDR1 is LGHDT and CDR2 is YNNKEL (reference sequence). This CDR3 is CASSQEWNEAFF. As DNA, the CDR3 is TGTGCCAGCAGCCAAGAGTGGAATGAAGCTTTCTTT.

This clone was picked up one time. The genes are TRBV4-3 and TRBJ1-6, with D possibly matching TRBD1 (5 bases). Germline CDR1 and CDR2: LGHNA and YSLEER. The CDR3 length is 16 residues. Trimming cost V 0 bases and J 4 bases, with 10 bases left between them. The CDR3 spells CASSQDSGGYNSPLHF. CDR3 sequence (DNA): TGCGCCAGCAGCCAAGACTCCGGGGGGTATAATTCACCCCTCCACTTT.

The chain couples TRBV3-1 (or the pseudogene TRBV3-2) to TRBJ1-1; tentatively, D is TRBD1 (5 bases). Trimming shortened V by 0 bases and J by 1 base, and 6 bases separated the two germline ends. Germline-derived CDR1 and CDR2 are LGHDT and YNNKEL (reference sequence). This CDR3 is built from 14 residues. The CDR3: CASSQDRGNTEAFF. The CDR3 bases are TGTGCCAGCAGCCAAGATAGGGGGAACACTGAAGCTTTCTTT.

The chain recombines TRBV15 with TRBJ2-7; D is uncertain. Trimming took 0 bases from V and 1 from J, leaving 7 bases between them. This CDR3 region has 14 residues. Per the germline V gene, CDR1 is LNHNV and CDR2 is YYDKDF (reference sequence). The CDR3 loop reads CATSRDALSYEQYF. CDR3 nucleotides: TGTGCCACCAGCAGAGATGCACTTTCCTACGAGCAGTACTTC.

V is TRBV3-1 (or the pseudogene TRBV3-2) and J is TRBJ1-4; 8 bases line up with TRBD1. The junction had 5 bases not matched to a gene; V was cut back by 4 bases and J by 10 bases. The CDR3 extends over 13 amino acids. Germline CDR1 LGHDT, CDR2 YNNKEL (reference sequence). The CDR3 protein is CASSPDRVGKLFF. CDR3 nucleotides: TGTGCCAGCAGCCCGGACAGGGTAGGAAAACTGTTTTTT.

V gene TRBV29-1 combines with J gene TRBJ2-3; maybe TRBD1 (5 bases). V was shortened by 8 bases and J by 2 bases, with 17 bases between the two germline ends. Germline loops: CDR1 SQVTM, CDR2 ANQGSEA. This CDR3 has 14 residues. The CDR3 DNA reads TGCAGCTCAAGAGGTGACAGCACCACAGATACGCAGTATTTT. Protein sequence: CSSRGDSTTDTQYF.

V gene TRBV6-6 combines with J gene TRBJ1-3; D is undetermined. V gave up 5 bases and J gave up 0 bases, with 17 bases separating them. Per the germline V gene, CDR1 is MNHNY and CDR2 is SVGAGI (reference sequence). This CDR3 contains 17 residues. CDR3 loop: CASSQIHAAGSGNTIYF. The CDR3 nucleotides read TGTGCCAGCAGTCAGATACACGCAGCGGGCTCTGGAAACACCATATATTTT.

The chain couples TRBV30 to TRBJ1-1; D uncertain. The CDR3 sequence is 13 residues long. V was shortened by 3 bases and J by 0 bases, with 8 bases between the two germline ends. Germline loops: CDR1 GTSNPN, CDR2 SVGIG (reference sequence). The CDR3 region is CAWREQMNTEAFF. The CDR3 nucleotides read TGTGCCTGGAGAGAACAGATGAACACTGAAGCTTTCTTT.

This clone was observed once. The CDR3 loop is CASSLPGLLGTEAFF. The CDR3, as DNA: TGTGCCAGCAGTCTCCCGGGACTACTGGGGACTGAAGCTTTCTTT. V is TRBV28 and J is TRBJ1-1; TRBD1 is a possible D gene (5 bases). This CDR3 contains 15 residues. V lost 5 bases to trimming and J lost 5 bases, with 18 bases between them. Germline V gene sequence: CDR1 MDHEN, CDR2 SYDVKM.

The CDR3 DNA follows: TGTGCCAGCAGCCTAACAGGGCACAAGAACACCGGGGAGCTGTTTTTT. Translating it yields CASSLTGHKNTGELFF. This chain uses TRBV7-9 with TRBJ2-2, with D possibly being TRBD1 (6 bases). This CDR3 comprises 16 residues. V was pared by 5 bases and J by 1 base, with 14 bases between. From germline, CDR1 is SEHNR and CDR2 FQNEAQ (reference sequence). Drawing the rest from reference TRBV7-9 and TRBJ2-2, the complete variable domain is DTGVSQNPRHKITKRGQNVTFRCDPISEHNRLYWYRQTLGQGPEFLTYFQNEAQLEKSRLLSDRFSAERPKGSFSTLEIQRTEQGDSAMYLCASSLTGHKNTGELFFGEGSRLTVL.

This chain connects TRBV6-7 to TRBJ1-5; TRBD1 is a possible D gene (6 bases). TRBV6-7 is noted as an ORF with a role that remains uncertain. CDR3 length equals 17 residues. Trimming took off 0 bases at V and 4 bases at J, with 16 bases between the two ends. CDR3 nucleotides: TGTGCCAGCAGTTACTCACGCGCAGGGGACACAAATCAGCCCCAGCATTTT. This gives the protein CASSYSRAGDTNQPQHF.

The J gene is TRBJ1-2, the V gene TRBV18, with D unclear. Germline loops: CDR1 KGHSH, CDR2 LQKENI. This CDR3 comprises 14 residues. V lost 1 base to trimming and J lost 2 bases, with 8 bases between them. CDR3 nucleotide sequence: TGTGCCAGCTCACCACAATGGCAGAACTATGGCTACACCTTC. It encodes CASSPQWQNYGYTF.

The chain is built from TRBV3-1 (or the pseudogene TRBV3-2) and TRBJ1-3, with a tentative D call TRBD1 (6 bases). The CDR3 extends over 18 amino acids. The germline V gene has CDR1 LGHDT and CDR2 YNNKEL (reference sequence). Trimming took 1 base from V and 1 from J, leaving 17 bases between them. The CDR3 DNA reads as TGTGCCAGCAGCCAAGGGGGGGCAGGAATTTCTTCTGGAAACACCATATATTTT. Amino acid sequence: CASSQGGAGISSGNTIYF.

The gene calls are TRBV27 and TRBJ1-2; D unresolved. The CDR3 runs to 14 residues. Germline CDR1 is MNHEY and CDR2 is SMNVEV (reference sequence). Trimming shortened V by 0 bases and J by 10 bases, and 15 bases separated the two germline ends. This chain's CDR3 is CASSLSPAVLDYTF. The CDR3, as DNA: TGTGCCAGCAGTTTATCGCCGGCAGTACTTGACTACACCTTC.

J is TRBJ2-3 and V is TRBV24-1; maybe TRBD2 (6 bases). V was shortened by 4 bases and J by 5 bases, with 15 bases between the two germline ends. The germline V gene has CDR1 KGHDR and CDR2 SFDVKD. CDR3 length: 15 amino acids. The CDR3 is CATSEGGAREDTQYF. CDR3 in DNA: TGTGCCACCAGTGAGGGCGGGGCCCGGGAAGATACGCAGTATTTT.

The rearrangement links TRBV7-8 to TRBJ2-7; D ambiguous. The CDR3 has 12 amino acids. The ends were cut back, 8 bases at V and 0 bases at J, with 8 bases in the middle. Germline V CDR1 and CDR2: SGHVS, FQNEAQ. The CDR3 DNA follows: TGTGCCAGCGGGCGGAGCTCCTACGAGCAGTACTTC. Residues: CASGRSSYEQYF. The complete variable domain, with remaining parts taken from reference TRBV7-8 and TRBJ2-7, reads GAGVSQSPRYKVAKRGQDVALRCDPISGHVSLFWYQQALGQGPEFLTYFQNEAQLDKSGLPSDRFFAERPEGSVSTLKIQRTQQEDSAVYLCASGRSSYEQYFGPGTRLTVT.

This chain connects TRBV12-3 or TRBV12-4 to TRBJ2-2; the D gene is possibly TRBD2 (7 bases). This CDR3 is built from 13 residues. Trimming left V 5 bases short and J 6 bases short, with 10 bases between. The CDR3 here is CASSLGGAGELFF. The CDR3 DNA reads as TGTGCCAGCAGTCTAGGGGGGGCCGGGGAGCTGTTTTTT.

Here the CDR3 DNA reads TGTGCCTGGAAAGATAGCGGGGTGGGTTCACCCCTCCACTTT. Its translation is CAWKDSGVGSPLHF. The gene calls are TRBV30 and TRBJ1-6; unclear D gene. The length of the CDR3 is 14 residues. Trimming removed 4 bases at V and 9 bases at J, with 16 bases between. Looked up from germline, CDR1 is GTSNPN and CDR2 is SVGIG (reference sequence).

This rearrangement joins TRBV6-1 to TRBJ1-2, with 10 bases lining up with TRBD1. Germline-derived CDR1 and CDR2 are MNHNS and SASEGT. Unmatched junction bases numbered 3, after V lost 1 base and J lost 4 bases. The CDR3 contains 15 residues. The CDR3, as DNA: TGTGCCAGCAGTGAAGAAGGACAGGGGGTCTATGGCTACACCTTC. Translation: CASSEEGQGVYGYTF.

The V call is TRBV7-2, the J call TRBJ2-1; 14 nucleotides agree with TRBD2. V lost 3 bases, J lost 13 bases, and 5 bases stayed unmatched. CDR3 length equals 14 residues. Germline CDR1 SGHTA, CDR2 FQGNSA. CDR3 sequence: CASSLTSGGAFQFF. The DNA for the CDR3 is TGTGCCAGCAGCTTGACTAGCGGGGGGGCTTTTCAGTTCTTC. Supplemented by reference TRBV7-2 and TRBJ2-1, the full variable domain reads GAGVSQSPSNKVTEKGKDVELRCDPISGHTALYWYRQSLGQGLEFLIYFQGNSAPDKSGLPSDRFSAERTGGSVSTLTIQRTQQEDSAVYLCASSLTSGGAFQFFGPGTRLTVL.

V gene TRBV19 combines with J gene TRBJ1-2; the match to TRBD1 covers 7 bases. CDR1 and CDR2 (germline): LNHDA, SQIVND (reference sequence). This CDR3 contains 15 residues. The trim removed 3 bases at V and 1 base at J, leaving 5 bases unmatched. CDR3 sequence: CASSIPQGVNYGYTF. The CDR3 DNA follows: TGTGCCAGTAGTATCCCCCAGGGGGTTAACTATGGCTACACCTTC. The complete variable domain, with remaining parts taken from reference TRBV19 and TRBJ1-2, reads DGGITQSPKYLFRKEGQNVTLSCEQNLNHDAMYWYRQDPGQGLRLIYYSQIVNDFQKGDIAEGYSVSREKKESFPLTVTSAQKNPTAFYLCASSIPQGVNYGYTFGSGTRLTVV.

V usage is TRBV7-8 and J usage is TRBJ1-1; 8 bases fit TRBD1. Per germline, CDR1 SGHVS and CDR2 FQNEAQ. Trimming took 1 base from V and 3 from J; bases not matched to a gene: 7. The CDR3 has 16 amino acids. The CDR3 sequence is CASSLVRTGSYTEAFF. DNA of the CDR3: TGTGCCAGCAGCTTAGTGCGGACAGGGTCATACACTGAAGCTTTCTTT.

The CDR3 bases are TGTGCCAGCAGTGAACATGGGCAGCCCTATGGCTACACCTTC. Protein product: CASSEHGQPYGYTF. The V and J genes are TRBV6-1 and TRBJ1-2; D not certain. Trimming pared 2 bases from V and 4 bases from J, leaving 11 bases between. CDR3 length: 14 residues. Germline V lookup: CDR1 MNHNS, CDR2 SASEGT.

The gene calls are TRBV28 and TRBJ1-1; the D gene is possibly TRBD1 (6 bases). The V end was cut by 6 bases, the J end by 0 bases, with 14 bases between. The CDR3 loop spans 15 amino acids. Germline CDR1 MDHEN, CDR2 SYDVKM. CDR3 sequence: CASSRPTGMNTEAFF. The CDR3 DNA follows: TGTGCCAGCAGCAGGCCGACAGGTATGAACACTGAAGCTTTCTTT.